A selection of T cell receptor beta chains follows, all from one sample in a study of PD-L1 blockade in urothelial cancer. Generated by immunoSEQ multiplex PCR, the TCRdb table keeps only in-frame clones and is missing some. In the table there are roughly 24,000 clones, approximately 90% of which are singletons. The specimen was PBMCs, collected around atezolizumab (anti-PD-L1) treatment. Every receptor here comes from a woman aged 60-75 years with urothelial cancer. CDR3s include the opening cysteine and the closing phenylalanine or tryptophan. A D gene is named only where the DNA matches it firmly. Clone size appears in some rows only: once, few, many, or a class for an expanded clone.

>TRBV9|-|-|TRBJ2-5
TGTGCCAGCAGCGTCACAGGAATCGGGGAGACCCAGTACTTC
CASSVTGIGETQYF
>TRBV29-1|TRBD2|once|TRBJ2-3
TGCAGCGTGGGTCCCGGGGGGGGAGTAGATACGCAGTATTTT
CSVGPGGGVDTQYF
>TRBV7-9|TRBD1|-|TRBJ2-7
TGTGCCAGCAGCTTGTCAGGGGGAACTTACGAGCAGTACTTC
CASSLSGGTYEQYF
>TRBV18|-|-|TRBJ1-4
TGTGCCAGCTCACCCGATTCGGGGGTGTATGAAAAACTGTTTTTT
CASSPDSGVYEKLFF
>TRBV7-6|TRBD1|-|TRBJ1-6
TGTGCCAGCAGCCCAGCGGCAGGGGGTTTTCAATCTAATTCACCCCTCCACTTT
CASSPAAGGFQSNSPLHF
>TRBV11-3|-|-|TRBJ2-3
TGTGCCAGCAGCTCTCAAGGGGAAAGCACAGATACGCAGTATTTT
CASSSQGESTDTQYF
>TRBV27|-|-|TRBJ2-3
TGTGCCAGCAGCCGAGGGAGCTACAGCACAGATACGCAGTATTTT
CASSRGSYSTDTQYF
>TRBV7-7|TRBD2|-|TRBJ2-1
TGTGCCAGCAGCTTGGGAGTCACTAGCGGGGAGCGCAATGAGCAGTTCTTC
CASSLGVTSGERNEQFF
>TRBV6-4|TRBD1|few|TRBJ2-7
TGTGCCAGCAGTACGGACAGGGGCTACGAGCAGTACTTC
CASSTDRGYEQYF
>TRBV29-1|TRBD2|-|TRBJ2-1
TGCAGCGTTGCCGGCGGGAGCCACAATGAGCAGTTCTTC
CSVAGGSHNEQFF
>TRBV4-2|-|-|TRBJ2-7
TGTGCCAGCAGCCAAGAGGCGGATAGCTCCTACGAGCAGTACTTC
CASSQEADSSYEQYF
>TRBV28|TRBD2|-|TRBJ2-1
TGTGCCAGCAGTCATAGCGGGAGGGCCGACAATGAGCAGTTCTTC
CASSHSGRADNEQFF
>TRBV7-8|-|-|TRBJ2-7
TGTGCCAGCAGCTTAACCGGGACTCAATTGTACGAGCAGTACTTC
CASSLTGTQLYEQYF
>TRBV5-1|-|-|TRBJ1-1
TGCGCCAGCAGCTTGGACAGGAGGAACACTGAAGCTTTCTTT
CASSLDRRNTEAFF
>TRBV12-1|-|-|TRBJ1-3
TGTGCCAGCAGCCCCGACAGGGGATGTAGAAACACCATATATTTT
CASSPDRGCRNTIYF
>TRBV5-4|TRBD1|-|TRBJ1-2
TGTGCCAGCAGCTCCCGGGACAGAAACTATGGCTACACCTTC
CASSSRDRNYGYTF
>TRBV19|TRBD2|-|TRBJ2-3
TGTGCCAGTAGTACAACTAGCGTAGATACGCAGTATTTT
CASSTTSVDTQYF
>TRBV5-1|-|-|TRBJ1-2
TGCGCCAGCAGCCCCGGGGAGAGGAGGGCCTATGGCTACACCTTC
CASSPGERRAYGYTF
>TRBV5-1|TRBD1|-|TRBJ2-1
TGCGCCAGCAGCATGGGACAGGGAAGCAATGAGCAGTTCTTC
CASSMGQGSNEQFF
>TRBV15|-|once|TRBJ2-1
TGTGCCACCAGCAAGGGTGCGGGACTCCTAAATGAGCAGTTCTTC
CATSKGAGLLNEQFF
>TRBV5-5|TRBD1|-|TRBJ1-1
TGTGCCAGCAGCTTGGTAGATGGGGGGACAGGGGGAGCTTTCTTT
CASSLVDGGTGGAFF
>TRBV4-3|TRBD2|-|TRBJ2-1
TGCGCCAGCAGCCAAGATCTTAGCGGGGGGCCCAATGAGCAGTTCTTC
CASSQDLSGGPNEQFF
>TRBV20-1|-|-|TRBJ2-5
TGCAGTGCCCAGGTCGTGGGGCCCCAGTACTTC
CSAQVVGPQYF
>TRBV19|-|-|TRBJ2-7
TGTGCCAGTAGTATACTCGGCAGGGCAGGTGCCTACGAGCAGTACTTC
CASSILGRAGAYEQYF
>TRBV10-3|-|-|TRBJ2-5
TGTGCCATCAGGGCCCAAGAGACCCAGTACTTC
CAIRAQETQYF
>TRBV6-5|-|-|TRBJ2-6
TGTGCCAGCAGTTTGGGCACCTCTGGGGCCAACGTCCTGACTTTC
CASSLGTSGANVLTF
>TRBV7-8|TRBD1|-|TRBJ2-7
TGTGCCAGCAGCTCCGGACAGGGTTTTTTCCACGAGCAGTACTTC
CASSSGQGFFHEQYF
>TRBV2|TRBD2|-|TRBJ2-3
TGTGCCAGCAGCTTACTAGCGGGGGGGCCCGATACGCAGTATTTT
CASSLLAGGPDTQYF